One TCR beta chain is described in this entry. Its antigen is unknown. The CDR3 extends over 17 amino acids. Losses at the gene ends were 0 bases for V and 0 bases for J; bases not matched to a gene: 6. The germline V gene encodes CDR1 MGHRA and CDR2 YSYEKL. Libraries were prepared by immunoSEQ multiplex PCR; TCRdb keeps only in-frame clonotypes and omits some of them. The sample lists about 330,000 clones; just over 85% were seen once. This sample stems from a study of cytomegalovirus exposure and HLA in healthy donors. Broader study findings: Overall, around 150 TCR beta chains were annotated as cytomegalovirus-associated.

The V gene is TRBV4-1, the J gene TRBJ2-7; 9 bases line up with TRBD2. This receptor was obtained from a woman aged 18-30 years in good health and CMV-seronegative. Sequencing was carried out using PBMCs. This CDR3 reads CASSQDQAGGNSYEQYF. CDR3 nucleotides: TGCGCCAGCAGCCAAGATCAGGCGGGAGGGAACTCCTACGAGCAGTACTTC.